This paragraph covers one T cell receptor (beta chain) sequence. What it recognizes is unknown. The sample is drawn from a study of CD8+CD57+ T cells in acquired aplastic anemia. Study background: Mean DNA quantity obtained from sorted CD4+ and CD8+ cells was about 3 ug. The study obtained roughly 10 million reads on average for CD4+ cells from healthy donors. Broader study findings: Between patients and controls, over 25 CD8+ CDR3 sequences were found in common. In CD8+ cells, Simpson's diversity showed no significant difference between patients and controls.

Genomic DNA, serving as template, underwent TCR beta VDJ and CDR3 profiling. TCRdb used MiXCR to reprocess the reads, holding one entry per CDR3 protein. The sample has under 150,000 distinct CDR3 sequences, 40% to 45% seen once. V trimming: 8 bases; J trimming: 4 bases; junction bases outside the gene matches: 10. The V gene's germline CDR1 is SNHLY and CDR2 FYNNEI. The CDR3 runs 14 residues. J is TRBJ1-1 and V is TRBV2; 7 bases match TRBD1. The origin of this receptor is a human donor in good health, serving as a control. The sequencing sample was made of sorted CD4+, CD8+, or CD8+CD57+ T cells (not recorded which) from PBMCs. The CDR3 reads CASSPDRASTEAFF. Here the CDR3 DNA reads TGTGCCAGCTCACCCGACAGGGCCTCCACTGAAGCTTTCTTT.